The 18 T cell receptor beta chains reported below all come from one sample, sequenced in a study of T cell repertoires in cytomegalovirus infection. No cognate antigen is known for these TCRs. MiXCR, run by TCRdb on the reads, gives a single entry per CDR3 protein. Of more than 55,000 distinct CDR3 sequences in the sample, approximately 22% are singletons; the top ten hold approximately 68%. The sequences come from CD8+ T cells from cultured PBMCs, collected from culture after CMV antigen stimulation. Receptors were obtained from a human donor in good health (CMV status not recorded). Some clones in this sample may be carry-over from other donors' samples.

This clonotype was observed a handful of times. The CDR3 loop reads CASSLISGGWGEAFF. In DNA form, the CDR3 reads TGTGCCAGCAGCTTAATATCGGGGGGCTGGGGTGAAGCTTTCTTT. The genes are TRBV7-2 and TRBJ1-1; possibly TRBD1 for D (6 bases). The germline gives CDR1 SGHTA, CDR2 FQGNSA. With 2 bases removed from V and 7 bases from J, the gap between germline ends came to 17 bases. The CDR3 is 15 residues long.

This clonotype was seen only a few times. V and J are TRBV6-2 or TRBV6-3 and TRBJ1-5, with 10 bases identical to TRBD1. The length of the CDR3 is 16 residues. Germline-derived CDR1 and CDR2 are MNHEY and SVGEGT. V was pared by 6 bases and J by 0 bases, with 5 bases of the junction left unmatched. CDR3 nucleotide sequence: TGTGCCAGCAGCCCGCGACAGGGGGCTAGCAATCAGCCCCAGCATTTT. This sequence encodes CASSPRQGASNQPQHF.

This clonotype was seen a few times. The V and J genes are TRBV7-2 and TRBJ1-5, with 7 bases aligning to TRBD1. Germline assignment: CDR1 SGHTA and CDR2 FQGNSA. With V trimmed by 2 bases and J by 5 bases, 6 bases remained unmatched. The CDR3 has 15 residues. The CDR3, as DNA: TGTGCCAGCAGCTTAACCACAGGGGTCCATCAGCCCCAGCATTTT. This gives the protein CASSLTTGVHQPQHF. Full variable domain (outside the CDR3, taken from reference TRBV7-2 and TRBJ1-5): GAGVSQSPSNKVTEKGKDVELRCDPISGHTALYWYRQSLGQGLEFLIYFQGNSAPDKSGLPSDRFSAERTGGSVSTLTIQRTQQEDSAVYLCASSLTTGVHQPQHFGDGTRLSIL.

V usage is TRBV6-5 and J usage is TRBJ2-2; 9 bases fit TRBD1. Trimming at V came to 6 bases and at J to 2 bases, leaving 10 bases not matched to a gene. The germline V gene has CDR1 MNHEY and CDR2 SVGAGI. This CDR3 is built from 17 residues. The CDR3 spells CASRPTTGGFNTGELFF. For the CDR3, the DNA is TGTGCCAGCAGACCAACGACAGGGGGTTTTAACACCGGGGAGCTGTTTTTT.

V usage is TRBV29-1 and J usage is TRBJ1-1; 7 positions match TRBD1. This CDR3 comprises 14 residues. V shed 4 bases and J 4 bases; nucleotides not matched to a gene: 9. Germline V gene sequence: CDR1 SQVTM, CDR2 ANQGSEA. DNA of the CDR3: TGCAGCGTTGCAGTACTGACAGGGTTCACTGAAGCTTTCTTT. Amino acid sequence: CSVAVLTGFTEAFF.

In this sample, this clonotype turned up a few times. V and J are TRBV7-2 and TRBJ1-1; TRBD1 might be the D (5 bases). V dropped 2 bases and J dropped 4 bases, with 11 bases sitting between them. The CDR3 covers 14 residues. CDR1 and CDR2 (germline): SGHTA, FQGNSA. The CDR3: CASSLIGGGTEAFF. CDR3 nucleotides: TGTGCCAGCAGCTTAATCGGGGGAGGCACTGAAGCTTTCTTT.

This clonotype has a count of ten or more. The J gene is TRBJ2-5, the V gene TRBV7-8; D possibly corresponds to TRBD1 (5 bases). The CDR3 contains 15 residues. CDR1 is SGHVS, CDR2 FQNEAQ, per germline. Trimming removed 3 bases at V and 3 bases at J, with 14 bases between. The CDR3: CASSFAGRGEETQYF. The CDR3 DNA is TGTGCCAGCAGCTTTGCCGGTAGGGGCGAAGAGACCCAGTACTTC.

The chain has TRBV15 and TRBJ1-2; TRBD1 is a possible D gene (6 bases). The CDR3 is made up of 14 amino acids. V lost 6 bases, J lost 8 bases, and 19 bases lay in between. Germline assignment: CDR1 LNHNV and CDR2 YYDKDF (reference sequence). DNA for the CDR3: TGTGCCACCAGAGACTTACAGGGCCCCCTCGGCTACACCTTC. Translating it yields CATRDLQGPLGYTF.

The CDR3 here is CASSYVSRSSGNTIYF. The CDR3 DNA reads as TGTGCCAGCAGTTACGTCAGTCGGAGCTCTGGAAACACCATATATTTT. V gene TRBV6-5 combines with J gene TRBJ1-3; no reliable D call. The V gene's germline CDR1 is MNHEY and CDR2 SVGAGI. The CDR3 totals 16 residues. V lost 2 bases to trimming and J lost 0 bases, with 11 bases between them.

There are a few counts of this clonotype. This chain connects TRBV12-3 or TRBV12-4 to TRBJ2-7; D possibly matches TRBD1 or TRBD2 (6 bases each). Between the trimmed V and J ends, which lost 1 base and 2 bases, there was a span of 12 bases. The CDR3 consists of 15 residues. The CDR3 here is CASSLGLGGTYEQYF. CDR3 DNA sequence: TGTGCCAGCAGTTTAGGCTTAGGGGGGACCTACGAGCAGTACTTC.

This clonotype was picked up many times. The J gene is TRBJ1-1, the V gene TRBV4-1; 10 bases match TRBD1. This CDR3 region has 14 residues. V lost 0 bases and J lost 6; bases outside the gene matches: 1. Germline V lookup: CDR1 MGHRA, CDR2 YSYEKL. CDR3 region: CASSQEGTGAEAFF. As DNA, the CDR3 is TGCGCCAGCAGCCAAGAAGGGACAGGGGCTGAAGCTTTCTTT.

V usage is TRBV7-6 and J usage is TRBJ2-7; the D is unclear. V was pared by 1 base and J by 3 bases, with 10 bases between. The germline V gene has CDR1 SGHVS and CDR2 FNYEAQ. This CDR3 has 14 residues. The CDR3 region is CASSLGDPLYEQYF. The CDR3 DNA is TGTGCCAGCAGCTTAGGAGACCCCCTCTACGAGCAGTACTTC.

This chain joins TRBV6-6 and TRBJ2-7; D might be TRBD2 (7 bases). Trimming left V 2 bases short and J 6 bases short, with 8 bases between. Germline CDR1 reads MNHNY; CDR2 reads SVGAGI (reference sequence). This CDR3 is built from 12 residues. The CDR3 nucleotides are TGTGCCAGCAGTTACGGGGGGGCCGAGCAGTACTTC. Its translation: CASSYGGAEQYF.

This clonotype was observed a few times. The V and J genes are TRBV7-9 and TRBJ1-2; no firm D call. V was cut by 2 bases and J by 8 bases, with 12 bases left in between. Germline V gives CDR1 SEHNR, CDR2 FQNEAQ (reference sequence). The CDR3 length is 13 residues. The CDR3 is CASSLRGREGYTF. CDR3 DNA: TGTGCCAGCAGCTTAAGAGGGCGGGAAGGCTACACCTTC.

Here the CDR3 reads CASAERDRGIDTQYF. The CDR3 DNA reads TGTGCCAGCGCCGAACGGGACAGGGGTATAGATACGCAGTATTTT. This rearrangement joins TRBV6-6 to TRBJ2-3; 10 bases fit TRBD1. This CDR3 region has 15 residues. Germline values: CDR1 MNHNY, CDR2 SVGAGI (reference sequence). Trimming at V came to 8 bases and at J to 5 bases, leaving 10 bases not matched to a gene.

This rearrangement joins TRBV6-5 to TRBJ2-5; D is undetermined. Trimming took 10 bases from V and 7 from J, leaving 16 bases between them. CDR1 is MNHEY, CDR2 SVGAGI, per germline. There are 12 residues in the CDR3. Written as DNA, the CDR3 is TGTGCCACCTCGCTTGGTTCGGGGACCCAGTACTTC. Translating it yields CATSLGSGTQYF.

This chain links TRBV27 with TRBJ2-7, with unresolved D. V was pared by 5 bases and J by 2 bases, with 19 bases between. Germline lookup yields CDR1 MNHEY and CDR2 SMNVEV (reference sequence). The CDR3 spans 16 residues. The CDR3 region has the DNA TGTGCCAGCAGTCAATTAGTAAGTACAGAAACCTACGAGCAGTACTTC. This gives the protein CASSQLVSTETYEQYF.

This clonotype turned up a few times. V usage is TRBV7-7 and J usage is TRBJ2-7, with a weak D call TRBD1 (6 bases). Germline V CDR1 and CDR2: SSHAT, FNYEAQ (reference sequence). The CDR3 is 16 amino acids. Deletions cut 6 bases from V and 0 bases from J, with 18 bases between. CDR3 nucleotides: TGTGCCAGCAGGCAAAAGACAGGCGCCCTCTCCTACGAGCAGTACTTC. It is translated as CASRQKTGALSYEQYF.